A single sample gave rise to the 25 T cell receptor beta chains below, sequenced in a study of blood T cell repertoires in COVID-19. Assay used: immunoSEQ multiplex PCR; TCRdb lists only in-frame clones, some missing. The sample includes 250,000 to 400,000 clones, approximately 88% of them seen just once. Source material: peripheral blood. These receptors came from a woman between 25 and 40 years old with COVID-19, enrolled during active disease.

For this clone: The same CDR3 is also encoded by other DNA sequences in this sample. The genes are TRBV6-5 and TRBJ1-6, with 8 bases fitting TRBD1. The CDR3 consists of 15 residues. The germline CDR1 and CDR2 sequences are MNHEY and SVGAGI. J gave up 7 bases and V 0 bases, and 2 bases lay outside the gene matches. The CDR3 DNA is TGTGCCAGCAGTTACTCAGGGACAGGAAATTCACCCCTCCACTTT. This codes for CASSYSGTGNSPLHF.

CDR3 DNA sequence: TGTGCCAGCTCACCAGAAGAGGTGTTCTATGAGCAGTTCTTC. Protein product: CASSPEEVFYEQFF. The chain couples TRBV18 to TRBJ2-1; no reliable D call. Looked up from germline, CDR1 is KGHSH and CDR2 is LQKENI. V gave up 2 bases and J gave up 8 bases, with 13 bases separating them. This CDR3 spans 14 amino acids.

The rearrangement joins TRBV27 to TRBJ1-2; 7 bases map to TRBD1. Trimming cost V 5 bases and J 4 bases; bases outside gene matches: 7. The CDR3 spans 14 residues. Germline CDR1 reads MNHEY; CDR2 reads SMNVEV (reference sequence). This chain's CDR3 is CASSPGGSGYGYTF. DNA of the CDR3: TGTGCCAGCAGTCCAGGGGGTAGCGGCTATGGCTACACCTTC.

J is TRBJ1-1 and V is TRBV27; TRBD1 matches at 8 bases. Germline lookup yields CDR1 MNHEY and CDR2 SMNVEV (reference sequence). The CDR3 sequence is 14 residues long. V lost 2 bases, J lost 3 bases, and 2 bases stayed unmatched. The CDR3 coding sequence is TGTGCCAGCAGTTTACAGGGGGCGCACACTGAAGCTTTCTTT. Protein product: CASSLQGAHTEAFF.

This clone was detected once. The V and J genes are TRBV7-2 and TRBJ2-2, with TRBD1 matching 7 bases. There are 16 residues in the CDR3. The V gene end was trimmed by 7 bases and the J gene end by 0 bases; junction bases not matched to a gene: 8. Germline lookup yields CDR1 SGHTA and CDR2 FQGNSA. CDR3 in DNA: TGTGCCAGCACCTTGACGGGACAGTCGAACACCGGGGAGCTGTTTTTT. It codes for CASTLTGQSNTGELFF. Together with reference TRBV7-2 and TRBJ2-2, the CDR3 gives the full variable domain: GAGVSQSPSNKVTEKGKDVELRCDPISGHTALYWYRQSLGQGLEFLIYFQGNSAPDKSGLPSDRFSAERTGGSVSTLTIQRTQQEDSAVYLCASTLTGQSNTGELFFGEGSRLTVL.

The chain employs TRBV3-1 (or the pseudogene TRBV3-2) and TRBJ2-3, with 12 nucleotides matching TRBD2. Germline assignment: CDR1 LGHDT and CDR2 YNNKEL (reference sequence). V shed 4 bases and J 3 bases; nucleotides not matched to a gene: 5. The CDR3 sequence is 16 residues long. This CDR3 is CASSLRLAGATDTQYF. CDR3 DNA: TGTGCCAGCAGCCTCCGACTAGCGGGGGCGACAGATACGCAGTATTTT.

The V and J genes are TRBV27 and TRBJ1-2; 8 positions agree with TRBD1. V gave up 6 bases and J gave up 6 bases; unmatched junction bases: 12. The CDR3 sequence is 15 residues long. Looked up from germline, CDR1 is MNHEY and CDR2 is SMNVEV (reference sequence). The CDR3 here is CASSLSGQGVNGYTF. The CDR3 nucleotides are TGTGCCAGCAGCTTGTCCGGACAGGGAGTAAATGGCTACACCTTC.

This clone showed up just once. This sample includes further DNA sequences coding for the same CDR3. The V call is TRBV6-5, the J call TRBJ1-2; 11 bases align to TRBD1. Germline V gives CDR1 MNHEY, CDR2 SVGAGI. The CDR3 is 16 residues long. Trimming at V came to 0 bases and at J to 4 bases, leaving 4 bases not matched to a gene. CDR3 sequence: CASSYSGQGASYGYTF. The CDR3, as DNA: TGTGCCAGCAGTTACTCAGGACAGGGGGCGAGCTATGGCTACACCTTC.

V usage is TRBV4-1 and J usage is TRBJ2-3; 10 bases agree with TRBD2. The J segment lost 1 base and the V segment lost 4 bases, leaving 2 bases of the junction unmatched. CDR1 is MGHRA, CDR2 YSYEKL, per germline. This CDR3 region has 15 residues. The CDR3 loop reads CASSLTSGGTDTQYF. CDR3 DNA: TGCGCCAGCAGCCTTACTAGCGGGGGCACAGATACGCAGTATTTT.

The gene calls are TRBV2 and TRBJ1-4, with 7 bases aligning to TRBD1. Germline V gives CDR1 SNHLY, CDR2 FYNNEI. The V segment lost 11 bases and the J segment 1 base; nucleotides outside the gene matches: 10. CDR3 length: 15 amino acids. The chain's CDR3 is CAGYRGLGTNEKLFF. CDR3 nucleotide sequence: TGTGCCGGATACAGGGGATTGGGAACTAATGAAAAACTGTTTTTT.

This clone was detected only once. The chain is built from TRBV5-1 and TRBJ1-1; TRBD1 matches 7 bases. The trim removed 7 bases at V and 0 bases at J, leaving 9 bases unmatched. CDR1 and CDR2 (germline): SGHRS, YFSETQ. CDR3 size: 15 residues. The CDR3 loop reads CASAGTADMNTEAFF. DNA for the CDR3: TGCGCCAGCGCCGGGACAGCCGATATGAACACTGAAGCTTTCTTT.

The chain uses TRBV6-7 and TRBJ1-1; 8 bases are a match to TRBD1. TRBV6-7 falls under the ORF class, with uncertain function. J lost 4 bases, V lost 4 bases, and 5 bases had no gene match. CDR3 length: 14 residues. CDR3 sequence (DNA): TGTGCCAGCAGTTGGCTCAGGGGGCTCACTGAAGCTTTCTTT. This encodes CASSWLRGLTEAFF.

The genes are TRBV5-1 and TRBJ2-3, with D possibly TRBD1 on 7 matching bases. V was clipped by 0 bases and J by 0 bases, with 8 bases between them. Germline CDR1 SGHRS, CDR2 YFSETQ. There are 15 residues in the CDR3. The CDR3 nucleotides are TGCGCCAGCAGCTTGGCAGGGGGGAGCACAGATACGCAGTATTTT. The encoded protein is CASSLAGGSTDTQYF. Filled out from reference TRBV5-1 and TRBJ2-3, the complete variable domain reads KAGVTQTPRYLIKTRGQQVTLSCSPISGHRSVSWYQQTPGQGLQFLFEYFSETQRNKGNFPGRFSGRQFSNSRSEMNVSTLELGDSALYLCASSLAGGSTDTQYFGPGTRLTVL.

J is TRBJ1-4 and V is TRBV28, with TRBD1 as a possible D gene (5 bases). Trimming removed 7 bases from V and 4 bases from J, with 10 bases in between. Germline CDR1 reads MDHEN; CDR2 reads SYDVKM. CDR3 size: 13 residues. This CDR3 reads CASIRGFNEKLFF. CDR3 sequence (DNA): TGTGCCAGCATAAGGGGCTTTAATGAAAAACTGTTTTTT.

The chain couples TRBV25-1 to TRBJ2-7; 9 bases line up with TRBD1. CDR1 MGHDK and CDR2 SYGVNS come from the germline V gene. This CDR3 is 14 amino acids long. V was pared by 4 bases and J by 3 bases, with 4 bases of the junction left unmatched. The CDR3 nucleotides are TGTGCCAGCAGTGCAGAGACAGGGGGCTACGAGCAGTACTTC. Translation gives CASSAETGGYEQYF.

The chain joins TRBV2 to TRBJ2-7, with D tentatively TRBD1 (6 bases). The V end was cut by 2 bases, the J end by 5 bases, with 13 bases between. The germline V gene encodes CDR1 SNHLY and CDR2 FYNNEI. The CDR3 length is 14 residues. CDR3 sequence (DNA): TGTGCCAGCAGTGAAACGGCAGGGGTGCACGAGCAGTACTTC. It yields the protein CASSETAGVHEQYF.

The CDR3 loop reads CASSDPGLAGTQYF. Here the CDR3 DNA reads TGTGCCAGCAGCGACCCGGGGCTAGCGGGGACCCAGTACTTC. The V and J genes are TRBV11-3 and TRBJ2-5; 8 positions match TRBD2. V gave up 5 bases and J gave up 7 bases; unmatched junction bases: 9. Germline CDR1 reads SGHNT; CDR2 reads YENEEA. The CDR3 has 14 amino acids.

The genes are TRBV2 and TRBJ1-5; D is undetermined. Germline loops: CDR1 SNHLY, CDR2 FYNNEI. This CDR3 has 15 amino acids. Trimming removed 4 bases at V and 0 bases at J, with 10 bases between. The CDR3 sequence is CASSAMRYSNQPQHF. The CDR3, as DNA: TGTGCCAGCAGTGCGATGCGGTATAGCAATCAGCCCCAGCATTTT.

The V gene is TRBV12-3 or TRBV12-4, the J gene TRBJ1-3; D not certain. Between the trimmed V and J ends, which lost 8 bases and 2 bases, there was a span of 7 bases. The CDR3 has 12 amino acids. CDR3 coding DNA: TGTGCCAGCCGAGTTCCTGGAAACACCATATATTTT. It specifies CASRVPGNTIYF.

The V call is TRBV7-3, the J call TRBJ2-5, with unresolved D. Germline V gives CDR1 SGHTA, CDR2 FQGTGA. The CDR3 sequence is 11 residues long. V lost 2 bases and J lost 4, with 2 bases in between. In DNA form, the CDR3 reads TGTGCCAGCAGCTTACTAGAGACCCAGTACTTC. Translated, it gives CASSLLETQYF.

The chain uses TRBV6-5 and TRBJ1-2, with 7 positions matching TRBD1. Looked up from germline, CDR1 is MNHEY and CDR2 is SVGAGI. The junction had 10 bases not matched to a gene; V was cut back by 5 bases and J by 4 bases. The CDR3 spans 15 residues. CDR3 loop: CASSPTRGLSYGYTF. The CDR3 DNA sequence: TGTGCCAGCAGTCCAACAAGGGGGCTAAGCTATGGCTACACCTTC.

V is TRBV28 and J is TRBJ1-6, with TRBD1 identical over 7 bases. V lost 3 bases and J lost 10; bases outside the gene matches: 9. Germline V gene sequence: CDR1 MDHEN, CDR2 SYDVKM. The CDR3 extends over 15 amino acids. The CDR3 sequence: CASSFQQGSVSPLHF. The CDR3 DNA sequence: TGTGCCAGCAGTTTTCAACAGGGGTCCGTATCACCCCTCCACTTT.

V is TRBV15 and J is TRBJ1-4, with TRBD1 identical over 10 bases. The CDR3 has 15 residues. V was clipped by 4 bases and J by 8 bases; unmatched bases: 7. CDR1 LNHNV and CDR2 YYDKDF come from the germline V gene (reference sequence). The CDR3 sequence: CATSTGQGGTEKLFF. CDR3 nucleotide sequence: TGTGCCACCAGCACTGGACAGGGGGGGACAGAAAAACTGTTTTTT. Variable domain in full (rest from reference TRBV15 and TRBJ1-4): DAMVIQNPRYQVTQFGKPVTLSCSQTLNHNVMYWYQQKSSQAPKLLFHYYDKDFNNEADTPDNFQSRRPNTSFCFLDIRSPGLGDTAMYLCATSTGQGGTEKLFFGSGTQLSVL.

The rearrangement uses TRBV4-2 and TRBJ1-1, with a tentative D call TRBD1 (5 bases). The CDR3 totals 13 residues. Germline lookup yields CDR1 LGHNA and CDR2 YNFKEQ. The germline V and J ends were trimmed by 0 bases and 11 bases, with 13 bases remaining between them. The CDR3 reads CASSQDWQGGAFF. CDR3 nucleotide sequence: TGTGCCAGCAGCCAAGATTGGCAGGGAGGGGCTTTCTTT.

V is TRBV4-3 and J is TRBJ1-1; D ambiguous. V was shortened by 0 bases and J by 0 bases, with 8 bases between the two germline ends. The CDR3 runs to 15 residues. Looked up from germline, CDR1 is LGHNA and CDR2 is YSLEER. CDR3 nucleotides: TGCGCCAGCAGCCAAGATCCCAGGATGAACACTGAAGCTTTCTTT. Amino acid sequence: CASSQDPRMNTEAFF.